These T cell receptor beta chains were read from a single sample in a study of T-cell memory formation after mild COVID-19. Via MiXCR, TCRdb re-called the 5' RACE reads, giving one row per CDR3 protein. The sample lists 300,000 to 400,000 distinct CDR3 sequences, around 28% seen once, with approximately 13% in the top ten. Sequenced input: PBMCs or a T cell subset sorted from them (not recorded which). These receptors were taken from an adult woman who had mild COVID-19 (a few samples of this study predate the infection). Cell type and time point are not known. Both conserved end residues are part of each CDR3. The D gene is left open where the match is weak. Clone size is given for some rows only: seen once, a few or many times, or a class if the clone is expanded.

v_gene: TRBV4-2; j_gene: TRBJ2-7; d_gene: TRBD1; abundance: few; CDR3aa: CASSHTGTGAAYEQYF; CDR3nt: TGTGCCAGCAGCCATACCGGGACAGGTGCTGCCTACGAGCAGTACTTC
v_gene: TRBV3-1; j_gene: TRBJ1-4; d_gene: .; abundance: few; CDR3aa: CASSASQGLSEKLFF; CDR3nt: TGTGCCAGCAGCGCTTCGCAGGGTTTAAGCGAAAAACTGTTTTTT
v_gene: TRBV7-6; j_gene: TRBJ1-1; d_gene: .; abundance: few; CDR3aa: CASSSPSKRTEAFF; CDR3nt: TGTGCCAGCAGCTCCCCGAGTAAGCGGACTGAAGCTTTCTTT
v_gene: TRBV30; j_gene: TRBJ2-1; d_gene: .; abundance: few; CDR3aa: CAWNHLGSSGNEQFF; CDR3nt: TGTGCCTGGAACCACCTTGGGTCCTCTGGCAATGAGCAGTTCTTC
v_gene: TRBV7-2; j_gene: TRBJ2-5; d_gene: TRBD2; abundance: few; CDR3aa: CASSSAGGETQYF; CDR3nt: TGTGCCAGCAGCTCGGCGGGGGGCGAGACCCAGTACTTC
v_gene: TRBV4-1; j_gene: TRBJ2-1; d_gene: TRBD2; abundance: few; CDR3aa: CASSQARRGAGYNEQFF; CDR3nt: TGCGCCAGCAGCCAAGCTCGGCGGGGGGCCGGCTACAATGAGCAGTTCTTC
v_gene: TRBV25-1; j_gene: TRBJ2-3; d_gene: .; abundance: .; CDR3aa: CASSERGPGDTQYF; CDR3nt: TGTGCCAGCAGTGAAAGGGGCCCCGGAGATACGCAGTATTTT
v_gene: TRBV5-1; j_gene: TRBJ2-7; d_gene: TRBD1; abundance: .; CDR3aa: CASSTGTGGLYEQYF; CDR3nt: TGCGCCAGCAGCACCGGGACAGGGGGCCTCTACGAGCAGTACTTC
v_gene: TRBV7-2; j_gene: TRBJ2-7; d_gene: TRBD2; abundance: .; CDR3aa: CASSLNAGVYEQYF; CDR3nt: TGTGCCAGCAGCTTAAATGCGGGGGTCTACGAGCAGTACTTC
v_gene: TRBV6-5; j_gene: TRBJ2-2; d_gene: .; abundance: .; CDR3aa: CASRYNTGELFF; CDR3nt: TGTGCCAGCAGATATAACACCGGGGAGCTGTTTTTT
v_gene: TRBV4-3; j_gene: TRBJ2-7; d_gene: .; abundance: .; CDR3aa: CASSQDMAGDYEQYF; CDR3nt: TGCGCCAGCAGCCAAGATATGGCAGGGGATTACGAGCAGTACTTC
v_gene: TRBV2; j_gene: TRBJ2-5; d_gene: TRBD1; abundance: few; CDR3aa: CAVSGGAVETQYF; CDR3nt: TGTGCCGTATCAGGGGGCGCGGTGGAGACCCAGTACTTC
v_gene: TRBV20-1; j_gene: TRBJ1-1; d_gene: TRBD1; abundance: .; CDR3aa: CSGTGGFEAFF; CDR3nt: TGCAGTGGGACAGGGGGCTTTGAAGCTTTCTTT
v_gene: TRBV20-1; j_gene: TRBJ2-1; d_gene: .; abundance: many; CDR3aa: CSARDPLSLEQFF; CDR3nt: TGCAGTGCTAGAGATCCCCTATCTTTGGAGCAGTTCTTC
v_gene: TRBV9; j_gene: TRBJ1-1; d_gene: TRBD1; abundance: .; CDR3aa: CASSAGTGGKNTEAFF; CDR3nt: TGTGCCAGCAGCGCCGGGACAGGGGGAAAGAACACTGAAGCTTTCTTT
v_gene: TRBV7-9; j_gene: TRBJ2-2; d_gene: TRBD1; abundance: .; CDR3aa: CASRPGQENTGELFF; CDR3nt: TGTGCCAGCAGACCAGGACAGGAGAACACCGGGGAGCTGTTTTTT
v_gene: TRBV20-1; j_gene: TRBJ2-3; d_gene: .; abundance: .; CDR3aa: CSASRADTQYF; CDR3nt: TGCAGTGCTAGCCGCGCAGATACGCAGTATTTT
v_gene: TRBV11-2; j_gene: TRBJ1-5; d_gene: .; abundance: .; CDR3aa: CASSMGGNQPQHF; CDR3nt: TGTGCCAGCAGTATGGGGGGAAATCAGCCCCAGCATTTT
v_gene: TRBV12-3/TRBV12-4; j_gene: TRBJ1-2; d_gene: .; abundance: .; CDR3aa: CASSLGGLNYGYTF; CDR3nt: TGTGCCAGCAGTTTAGGGGGTCTGAACTATGGCTACACCTTC
v_gene: TRBV7-2; j_gene: TRBJ2-5; d_gene: .; abundance: few; CDR3aa: CASTPGGRQETQYF; CDR3nt: TGTGCCAGCACCCCGGGGGGCCGGCAAGAGACCCAGTACTTC
v_gene: TRBV12-3/TRBV12-4; j_gene: TRBJ2-1; d_gene: TRBD2; abundance: few; CDR3aa: CASSLTSGHYNEQFF; CDR3nt: TGTGCCAGCAGCCTTACTAGCGGCCACTACAATGAGCAGTTCTTC
v_gene: TRBV7-2; j_gene: TRBJ2-6; d_gene: .; abundance: few; CDR3aa: CASSLSVVGAQGANVLTF; CDR3nt: TGTGCCAGCAGCCTTTCCGTTGTGGGGGCGCAAGGGGCCAACGTCCTGACTTTC
v_gene: TRBV6-5; j_gene: TRBJ2-7; d_gene: TRBD1; abundance: .; CDR3aa: CASSGDRGWDYEQYF; CDR3nt: TGTGCCAGCAGTGGAGACAGGGGTTGGGATTACGAGCAGTACTTC
v_gene: TRBV9; j_gene: TRBJ2-7; d_gene: TRBD2; abundance: .; CDR3aa: CASSVKTSGAPEYF; CDR3nt: TGTGCCAGCAGCGTGAAGACTAGCGGGGCTCCAGAGTACTTC
v_gene: TRBV25-1; j_gene: TRBJ2-2; d_gene: TRBD1; abundance: .; CDR3aa: CASSTDRSTGELFF; CDR3nt: TGTGCCAGCAGTACGGACAGGAGCACCGGGGAGCTGTTTTTT
v_gene: TRBV12-3/TRBV12-4; j_gene: TRBJ2-3; d_gene: TRBD2; abundance: .; CDR3aa: CASSLVPSGGADTQYF; CDR3nt: TGTGCCAGCAGCCTCGTCCCTAGCGGGGGGGCAGATACGCAGTATTTT
v_gene: TRBV3-1; j_gene: TRBJ2-7; d_gene: .; abundance: .; CDR3aa: CASSQAGGGPREQYF; CDR3nt: TGTGCCAGCAGCCAAGCAGGGGGAGGGCCCCGCGAGCAGTACTTC
v_gene: TRBV27; j_gene: TRBJ1-1; d_gene: .; abundance: .; CDR3aa: CASSTTVGTEAFF; CDR3nt: TGTGCCAGCAGTACTACAGTGGGAACTGAAGCTTTCTTT
v_gene: TRBV7-6; j_gene: TRBJ2-3; d_gene: .; abundance: few; CDR3aa: CASRNSDTQYF; CDR3nt: TGTGCCAGCAGGAACTCAGATACGCAGTATTTT
v_gene: TRBV20-1; j_gene: TRBJ2-7; d_gene: .; abundance: .; CDR3aa: CSASRTGEFYEQYF; CDR3nt: TGCAGTGCTAGTAGGACGGGAGAGTTCTACGAGCAGTACTTC
v_gene: TRBV5-1; j_gene: TRBJ1-2; d_gene: .; abundance: once; CDR3aa: CASSLSAGVGYGYTF; CDR3nt: TGCGCCAGCAGCTTGTCCGCAGGGGTCGGCTATGGCTACACCTTC
v_gene: TRBV5-1; j_gene: TRBJ1-1; d_gene: .; abundance: .; CDR3aa: CASSTRKGGREAFF; CDR3nt: TGCGCCAGCAGCACCCGCAAGGGAGGGCGTGAAGCTTTCTTT
v_gene: TRBV9; j_gene: TRBJ2-2; d_gene: TRBD2; abundance: .; CDR3aa: CASSAAGDTGELFF; CDR3nt: TGTGCCAGCAGCGCCGCGGGAGACACCGGGGAGCTGTTTTTT
v_gene: TRBV12-3/TRBV12-4; j_gene: TRBJ2-3; d_gene: .; abundance: .; CDR3aa: CASRRGHGADTQYF; CDR3nt: TGTGCCAGCAGACGCGGACACGGCGCAGATACGCAGTATTTT
v_gene: TRBV5-8; j_gene: TRBJ1-5; d_gene: .; abundance: few; CDR3aa: CASSPNPGLSWDQPQHF; CDR3nt: TGTGCCAGCAGTCCGAATCCGGGACTCTCTTGGGATCAGCCCCAGCATTTT
v_gene: TRBV5-1; j_gene: TRBJ2-3; d_gene: .; abundance: .; CDR3aa: CASLRSVVGTDTQYF; CDR3nt: TGCGCCAGCTTACGGTCAGTAGTGGGCACAGATACGCAGTATTTT
v_gene: TRBV4-1; j_gene: TRBJ1-3; d_gene: .; abundance: few; CDR3aa: CASSQDWANTIYF; CDR3nt: TGCGCCAGCAGCCAAGATTGGGCGAACACCATATATTTT
v_gene: TRBV9; j_gene: TRBJ2-3; d_gene: .; abundance: .; CDR3aa: CASSVSLGGTDTQYF; CDR3nt: TGTGCCAGCAGCGTATCCCTAGGTGGCACAGATACGCAGTATTTT
v_gene: TRBV6-5; j_gene: TRBJ1-6; d_gene: .; abundance: .; CDR3aa: CASNPVGGRLTLHF; CDR3nt: TGTGCCAGCAACCCCGTGGGCGGCCGCTTGACCCTCCACTTT
v_gene: TRBV29-1; j_gene: TRBJ1-1; d_gene: .; abundance: few; CDR3aa: CSVGSPFGAFF; CDR3nt: TGCAGCGTTGGATCCCCGTTTGGAGCTTTCTTT
v_gene: TRBV12-3/TRBV12-4; j_gene: TRBJ2-7; d_gene: TRBD2; abundance: .; CDR3aa: CASSSLGAGAAYEQYF; CDR3nt: TGTGCCAGCAGCTCCTTGGGAGCGGGGGCCGCCTACGAGCAGTACTTC
v_gene: TRBV7-9; j_gene: TRBJ2-7; d_gene: .; abundance: .; CDR3aa: CASSLETGNEQYF; CDR3nt: TGTGCCAGCAGCTTAGAAACAGGGAACGAGCAGTACTTC
v_gene: TRBV9; j_gene: TRBJ1-6; d_gene: .; abundance: .; CDR3aa: CASSVGGRGNSPLHF; CDR3nt: TGTGCCAGCAGCGTAGGGGGCAGGGGAAATTCACCCCTCCACTTT
v_gene: TRBV12-3/TRBV12-4; j_gene: TRBJ2-1; d_gene: .; abundance: .; CDR3aa: CASTPRTSSYNEQFF; CDR3nt: TGTGCCAGCACCCCTCGTACCAGCTCCTACAATGAGCAGTTCTTC
v_gene: TRBV12-5; j_gene: TRBJ1-2; d_gene: .; abundance: .; CDR3aa: CASGLVLPGAKGYGYTF; CDR3nt: TGTGCTAGTGGTTTGGTACTCCCAGGCGCGAAGGGCTATGGCTACACCTTC
v_gene: TRBV29-1; j_gene: TRBJ2-1; d_gene: TRBD1; abundance: .; CDR3aa: CSVSPGQIYNEQFF; CDR3nt: TGCAGCGTTTCACCGGGACAGATCTACAATGAGCAGTTCTTC
v_gene: TRBV13; j_gene: TRBJ1-1; d_gene: .; abundance: .; CDR3aa: CASSLGPAGSMLTEAFF; CDR3nt: TGTGCCAGCAGCTTAGGCCCCGCCGGGTCAATGCTCACTGAAGCTTTCTTT
v_gene: TRBV14; j_gene: TRBJ2-2; d_gene: .; abundance: .; CDR3aa: CASSQARGTGELFF; CDR3nt: TGTGCCAGCAGCCAAGCTCGGGGGACCGGGGAGCTGTTTTTT
v_gene: TRBV14; j_gene: TRBJ2-2; d_gene: .; abundance: .; CDR3aa: CASSQWTGGPTGELFF; CDR3nt: TGTGCCAGCAGCCAATGGACGGGGGGCCCCACCGGGGAGCTGTTTTTT
v_gene: TRBV7-6; j_gene: TRBJ2-1; d_gene: TRBD2; abundance: few; CDR3aa: CASSLGAGEDNEQFF; CDR3nt: TGTGCCAGCAGCTTAGGGGCGGGAGAGGACAATGAGCAGTTCTTC
v_gene: TRBV27; j_gene: TRBJ2-3; d_gene: TRBD2; abundance: .; CDR3aa: CASSLYWTSGRSDTQYF; CDR3nt: TGTGCCAGCAGTCTCTACTGGACTAGCGGGAGATCAGATACGCAGTATTTT
v_gene: TRBV6-1; j_gene: TRBJ2-5; d_gene: TRBD1; abundance: .; CDR3aa: CVSLRYRGHETQYF; CDR3nt: TGTGTCAGCCTGAGGTACAGGGGGCACGAGACCCAGTACTTC
v_gene: TRBV24-1; j_gene: TRBJ2-3; d_gene: TRBD2; abundance: few; CDR3aa: CATSLTSGGSRDTQYF; CDR3nt: TGTGCCACCAGTTTAACTAGCGGGGGGTCCAGAGATACGCAGTATTTT